This T cell receptor (beta chain) came from a study of T cell repertoires in cytomegalovirus infection. Study overall: It was the public TCR beta signatures that indicated both CMV infection and matching HLA type.

TCRdb reanalysed the reads using MiXCR and keeps one entry per CDR3 protein. The table has hundreds of thousands of distinct CDR3 sequences, more than 30% seen once. Notes on the study in general: HLA-C-restricted CMV clonotypes gave the most frequent clonotype in two of eight donors.

Regarding this clonotype: The antigen is unknown.

This CDR3 has 14 amino acids. Between the trimmed V and J ends, which lost 5 bases and 5 bases, there was a span of 16 bases. CDR1 and CDR2 (germline): MDHEN, SYDVKM. Sequencing was performed on cultured PBMCs, taken from culture after CMV antigen stimulation. The V call is TRBV28, the J call TRBJ2-7; maybe TRBD1 (6 bases). This sequence originates from a human donor in good health (CMV status not recorded). Some clones in this sample may be carry-over from other donors' samples. DNA for the CDR3: TGTGCCAGCAGTGACCCCAGGGGTCCGAACGAGCAGTACTTC. This gives the protein CASSDPRGPNEQYF.